One T cell receptor beta chain is described in this entry. Its antigen is unknown. The data derive from a study of CD8 T cells in ankylosing spondylitis. TCRdb processed the 5' RACE reads anew with MiXCR; each CDR3 protein has one entry. The sample yields approximately 400,000 distinct CDR3 sequences, roughly 17% seen once. Regarding the study as a whole: Matched ankylosing spondylitis synovial fluid reportedly contained a significantly enriched population of disease-linked clones. It appeared that ankylosing spondylitis blood was characterized by a TCR beta motif of several highly homologous variants. The authors found the disease-linked clones to be CD8+ and relatively rare in peripheral blood.

Germline V CDR1 and CDR2: MNHEY, SVGAGI. This CDR3 spans 15 amino acids. Between the trimmed V and J ends, which lost 0 bases and 8 bases, there was a span of 11 bases. The V gene is TRBV6-5, the J gene TRBJ1-6; D not resolved. The sequence was collected from a male donor with ankylosing spondylitis. The sample comprised blood, either unsorted or a sorted T cell fraction (not recorded which). The CDR3 nucleotides are TGTGCCAGCAGTTACTCCTGGGGATGGGATTCACCCCTCCACTTT. It specifies CASSYSWGWDSPLHF.